This T cell receptor beta chain is from a study of a mutant IDH1 vaccine in newly diagnosed glioma. Across the study: Treated individuals were about 62% male and around 38% female, averaging roughly 40 years of age. Patients got radiotherapy, temozolomide, or both beforehand, and most got both.

This sample's time point: baseline, week 1 (first vaccination visit). Specified treatment: pre-vaccination baseline after standard-of-care therapy. The CDR3 runs to 13 residues. Trimming stripped 0 bases from V and 6 bases from J, with 9 bases between. CDR1 LNHNV and CDR2 YYDKDF come from the germline V gene (reference sequence). Clones were read by immunoSEQ multiplex PCR, and TCRdb kept only the in-frame ones, dropping some. In the table there are some 59,000 clones, roughly 80% of which are singletons. This specimen was PBMCs, taken from a glioma patient treated with radiotherapy, temozolomide or both. This rearrangement joins TRBV15 to TRBJ2-7; TRBD2 might be the D (6 bases). This clonotype originated in a man aged 18 to 30 with glioma. The CDR3 here is CATSRDPGGEQYF. The DNA of the CDR3 is TGTGCCACCAGCAGAGATCCCGGGGGCGAGCAGTACTTC.